This is a list of T cell receptor beta chains from one sample in a study of immune evolution from preneoplasia to lung adenocarcinoma. Here immunoSEQ multiplex PCR was the method, and the copy in TCRdb shows in-frame clones only, minus some. The data contain 2,000 to 2,500 clones, around 80% of them singletons. Sequenced material: FFPE normal lung tissue adjacent to the tumor. These receptors were obtained from a person aged 55-75 years with lung adenocarcinoma. The CDR3 runs from the conserved cysteine through the conserved F or W. D genes are given only for firm matches. Size values are once, few and many counts, or a class for expanded clones, and some rows have none.

clone size,D gene,J gene,V gene,CDR3 protein,CDR3 DNA
-,-,TRBJ1-5,TRBV2,CASSPSSNQPQHF,TGTGCCAGCAGTCCCTCCAGCAATCAGCCCCAGCATTTT
-,TRBD2,TRBJ2-2,TRBV6-5,CASSYTTSTELFF,TGTGCCAGCAGTTACACGACTAGCACGGAGCTGTTTTTT
-,TRBD1,TRBJ2-6,TRBV29-1,CSVGGTGGFTGANVLTF,TGCAGCGTTGGGGGGACAGGGGGGTTCACTGGGGCCAACGTCCTGACTTTC
-,TRBD2,TRBJ2-5,TRBV6-5,CASSYRGSGSRETQYF,TGTGCCAGCAGTTACCGGGGTAGCGGGAGCAGGGAGACCCAGTACTTC
-,-,TRBJ2-2,TRBV13,CASSYIARSGELFF,TGTGCCAGCAGCTATATCGCAAGATCCGGGGAGCTGTTTTTT
-,-,TRBJ2-2,TRBV29-1,CSVGVRNGELFF,TGCAGCGTTGGGGTTCGGAACGGGGAGCTGTTTTTT
-,-,TRBJ2-1,TRBV19,CASSILVGGEQFF,TGTGCCAGTAGTATTCTAGTCGGCGGTGAGCAGTTCTTC
few,-,TRBJ2-1,TRBV11-2,CASSTTQNEQFF,TGTGCCAGCAGCACAACCCAAAATGAGCAGTTCTTC
-,-,TRBJ2-7,TRBV7-2,CASSSSASEFYEQYF,TGTGCCAGCAGCTCTTCCGCTAGCGAGTTCTACGAGCAGTACTTC
-,-,TRBJ1-5,TRBV9,CASSVGEGYLPQHF,TGTGCCAGCAGCGTAGGGGAGGGGTACCTGCCCCAGCATTTT
-,TRBD2,TRBJ2-3,TRBV7-6,CASSLDAAGGGADTQYF,TGTGCCAGCAGCTTAGACGCAGCGGGAGGGGGGGCAGATACGCAGTATTTT
few,-,TRBJ2-1,TRBV5-4,CASNGVGLPNEQFF,TGTGCCAGCAACGGAGTGGGACTTCCCAATGAGCAGTTCTTC
once,-,TRBJ2-7,TRBV28,CASASAGPLSYEQYF,TGTGCGTCCGCGAGCGCAGGGCCCCTCTCCTACGAGCAGTACTTC